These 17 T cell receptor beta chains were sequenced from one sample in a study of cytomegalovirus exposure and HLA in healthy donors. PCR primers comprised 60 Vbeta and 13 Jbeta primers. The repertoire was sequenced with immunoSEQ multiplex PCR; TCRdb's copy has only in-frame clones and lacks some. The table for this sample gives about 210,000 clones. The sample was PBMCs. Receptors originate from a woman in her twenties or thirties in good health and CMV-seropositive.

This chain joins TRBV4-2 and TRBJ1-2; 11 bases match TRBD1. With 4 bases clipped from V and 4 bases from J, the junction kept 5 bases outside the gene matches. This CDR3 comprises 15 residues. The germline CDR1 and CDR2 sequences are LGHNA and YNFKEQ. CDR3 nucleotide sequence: TGTGCCAGCAGCCGAGGACAGGGGGCGGGCTATGGCTACACCTTC. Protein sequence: CASSRGQGAGYGYTF.

The CDR3 is CASTRGQLSNEQFF. The DNA of the CDR3 is TGTGCCAGCACCCGGGGACAGCTATCCAATGAGCAGTTCTTC. The V and J genes are TRBV7-9 and TRBJ2-1, with TRBD1 matching 7 bases. The CDR3 runs to 14 residues. After removal of 7 bases from V and 6 bases from J, the junction contained 9 bases not matched to a gene. From germline, CDR1 is SEHNR and CDR2 FQNEAQ (reference sequence).

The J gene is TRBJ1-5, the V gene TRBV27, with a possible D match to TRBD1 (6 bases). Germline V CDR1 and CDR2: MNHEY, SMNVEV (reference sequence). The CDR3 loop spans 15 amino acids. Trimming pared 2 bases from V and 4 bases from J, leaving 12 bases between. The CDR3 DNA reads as TGTGCCAGCAGTTTAGGAGACAGGCTTAATCAGCCCCAGCATTTT. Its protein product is CASSLGDRLNQPQHF.

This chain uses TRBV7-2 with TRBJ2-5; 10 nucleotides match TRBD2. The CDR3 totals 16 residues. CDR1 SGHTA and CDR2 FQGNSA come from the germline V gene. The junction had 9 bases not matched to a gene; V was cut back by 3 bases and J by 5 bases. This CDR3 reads CASSFVGLAEAETQYF. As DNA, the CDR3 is TGTGCCAGCAGCTTCGTAGGACTAGCGGAGGCGGAGACCCAGTACTTC.

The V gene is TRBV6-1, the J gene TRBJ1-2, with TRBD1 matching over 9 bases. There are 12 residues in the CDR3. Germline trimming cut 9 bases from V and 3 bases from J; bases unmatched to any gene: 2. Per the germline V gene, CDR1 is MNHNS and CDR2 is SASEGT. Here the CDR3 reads CARGDRDYGYTF. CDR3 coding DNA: TGTGCCAGGGGGGACAGGGACTATGGCTACACCTTC.

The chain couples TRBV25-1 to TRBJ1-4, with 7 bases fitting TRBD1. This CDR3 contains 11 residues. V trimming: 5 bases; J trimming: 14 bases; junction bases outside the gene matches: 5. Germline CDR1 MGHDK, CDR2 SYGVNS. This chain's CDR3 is CASSPGGFLFF. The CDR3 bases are TGTGCCAGCAGTCCAGGGGGATTTCTGTTTTTT.

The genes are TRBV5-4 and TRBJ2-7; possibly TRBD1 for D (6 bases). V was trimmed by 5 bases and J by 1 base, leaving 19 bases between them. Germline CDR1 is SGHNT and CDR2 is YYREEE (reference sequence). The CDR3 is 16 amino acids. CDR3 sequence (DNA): TGTGCCAGCAGTCCGCCGCCCGGGACACTATCCTACGAGCAGTACTTC. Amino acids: CASSPPPGTLSYEQYF. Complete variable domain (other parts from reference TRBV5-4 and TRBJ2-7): ETGVTQSPTHLIKTRGQQVTLRCSSQSGHNTVSWYQQALGQGPQFIFQYYREEENGRGNFPPRFSGLQFPNYSSELNVNALELDDSALYLCASSPPPGTLSYEQYFGPGTRLTVT.

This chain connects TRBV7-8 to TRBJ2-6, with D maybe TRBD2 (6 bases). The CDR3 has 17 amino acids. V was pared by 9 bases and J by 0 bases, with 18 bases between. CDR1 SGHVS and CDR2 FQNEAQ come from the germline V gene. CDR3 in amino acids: CASLRTGTRSGANVLTF. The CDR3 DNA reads TGTGCCAGTCTTAGGACTGGGACTCGCTCTGGGGCCAACGTCCTGACTTTC.

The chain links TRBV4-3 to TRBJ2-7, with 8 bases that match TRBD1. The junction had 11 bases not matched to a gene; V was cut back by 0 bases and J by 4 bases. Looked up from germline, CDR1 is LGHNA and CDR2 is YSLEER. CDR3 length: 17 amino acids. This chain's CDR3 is CASSQDTRTDRVYEQYF. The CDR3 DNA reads TGCGCCAGCAGCCAAGATACGAGGACGGACAGGGTGTACGAGCAGTACTTC.

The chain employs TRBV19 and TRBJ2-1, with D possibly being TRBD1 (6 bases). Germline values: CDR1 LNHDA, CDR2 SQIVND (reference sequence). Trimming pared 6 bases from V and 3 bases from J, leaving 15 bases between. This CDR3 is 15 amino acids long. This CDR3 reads CASRRRGLIYNEQFF. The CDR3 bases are TGTGCCAGTAGGCGCAGGGGTCTTATCTACAATGAGCAGTTCTTC.

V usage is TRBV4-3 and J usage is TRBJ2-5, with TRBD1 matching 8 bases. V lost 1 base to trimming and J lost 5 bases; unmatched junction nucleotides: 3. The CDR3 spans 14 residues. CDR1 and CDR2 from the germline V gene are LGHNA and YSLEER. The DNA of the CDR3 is TGCGCCAGCAGCCAAGGACAGGGGAGGGAGACCCAGTACTTC. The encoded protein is CASSQGQGRETQYF.

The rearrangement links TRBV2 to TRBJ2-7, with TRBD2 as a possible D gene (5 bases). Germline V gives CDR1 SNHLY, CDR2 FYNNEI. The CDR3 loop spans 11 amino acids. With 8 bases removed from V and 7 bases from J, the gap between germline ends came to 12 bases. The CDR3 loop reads CASEEWREQYF. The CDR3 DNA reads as TGTGCCAGCGAGGAGTGGAGGGAGCAGTACTTC.

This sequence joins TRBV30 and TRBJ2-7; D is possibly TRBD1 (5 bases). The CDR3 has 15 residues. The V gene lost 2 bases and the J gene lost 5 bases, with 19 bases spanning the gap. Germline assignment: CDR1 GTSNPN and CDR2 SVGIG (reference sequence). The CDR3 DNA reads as TGTGCCTGGAGTATGGGTCCAGGGAAATTCAACGAGCAGTACTTC. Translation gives CAWSMGPGKFNEQYF.

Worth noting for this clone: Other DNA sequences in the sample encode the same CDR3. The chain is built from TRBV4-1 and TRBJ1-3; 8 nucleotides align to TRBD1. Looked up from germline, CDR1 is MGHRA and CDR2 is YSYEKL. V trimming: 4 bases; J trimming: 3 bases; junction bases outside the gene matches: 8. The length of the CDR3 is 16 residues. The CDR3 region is CASSLRDRGDGNTIYF. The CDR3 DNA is TGCGCCAGCAGCCTTAGAGACAGGGGCGATGGAAACACCATATATTTT.

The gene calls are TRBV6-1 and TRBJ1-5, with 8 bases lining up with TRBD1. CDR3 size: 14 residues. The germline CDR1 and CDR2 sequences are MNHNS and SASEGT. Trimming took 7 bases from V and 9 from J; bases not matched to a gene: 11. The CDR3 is CASILGDRSRPQHF. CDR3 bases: TGTGCCAGCATCCTTGGGGACAGGAGTAGGCCCCAGCATTTT.

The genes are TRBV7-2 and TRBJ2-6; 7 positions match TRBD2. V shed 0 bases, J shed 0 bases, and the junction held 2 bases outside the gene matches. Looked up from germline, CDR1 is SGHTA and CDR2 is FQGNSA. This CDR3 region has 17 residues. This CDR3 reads CASSLASGGSGANVLTF. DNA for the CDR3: TGTGCCAGCAGCTTAGCGTCGGGGGGCTCTGGGGCCAACGTCCTGACTTTC.

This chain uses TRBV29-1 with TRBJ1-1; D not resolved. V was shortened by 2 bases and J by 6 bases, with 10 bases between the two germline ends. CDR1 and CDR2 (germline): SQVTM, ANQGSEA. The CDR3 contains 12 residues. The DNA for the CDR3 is TGCAGCGTTGAAAGAGGAGGTTCTGAAGCTTTCTTT. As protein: CSVERGGSEAFF.